This TCR beta chain stems from a study of T cells in Graves' hyperthyroidism and ophthalmopathy (dated by TCRdb to between 2018 and 2020). In the study overall: Peripheral blood samples were taken at initial diagnosis, before any treatment was given. To identify distinguishing TCR V-J signatures, a discovery cohort of 90 to 100 patients was used, comprising 43 with Graves' ophthalmopathy and under 60 with stable Graves' hyperthyroidism. Prospective prediction of ophthalmopathy was tested in an independent validation cohort consisting of 18 to 20 hyperthyroidism patients and about 17 patients who later progressed to ophthalmopathy. The approximately 98 discovery patients were randomly divided into training and test sets at a 7:3 ratio. The study also compared thyroid tissue and blood T-cell repertoires from about 6 Graves' hyperthyroidism patients. Once sampling was done, hyperthyroidism patients were given methimazole at a starting dose of 30 mg daily, whereas ophthalmopathy patients were given high-dose intravenous methylprednisolone. The paper describes TCR Vbeta CDR3 sequencing of 120 to 150 peripheral blood samples, made up of about 40 ophthalmopathy patients, over 70 hyperthyroidism patients and 17 progressor patients. What the work shows at the level of the full study, not this receptor alone: No statistical method was used to set the sample size in advance, and investigators knew the group allocation. In validation, progression to ophthalmopathy was predicted by the model with around 71% sensitivity and about 72% specificity, a median of around 6.5 months before onset. In cross-validation, a model built on a 13 V-J signature told ophthalmopathy apart from stable hyperthyroidism with 85% to 90% sensitivity and about 81% specificity, and in testing the same model reached 80%/75%. Most expanded thyroid clonotypes (frequency above 0.001) were also found in blood, which suggests that blood repertoires may mirror thyroid immune responses.

The table lists this clonotype with many counts. This receptor's antigen is unknown. No per-base quality is available; no much larger clone lies one base away. The CDR3, cysteine through phenylalanine, is 14 amino acids long. Only the CDR3 DNA stays, 42 bases, in frame from base 1. Based on the germline V gene, the CDR1 and CDR2 sequences are SQVTM and ANQGSEA. Germline trimming: 4 bases from V, 2 bases from J; junction bases outside gene matches: 8. Stable Graves' hyperthyroidism was defined as the absence of progression to ophthalmopathy over 18 months of follow-up. Hyperthyroidism patients were newly diagnosed, had a disease duration of under 2 months, and were aged 18 to 65 years. Patients with uncontrolled infections, other autoimmune diseases, pregnancy or lactation were excluded. Diagnoses relied on clinical symptoms, serum thyroxine and TRAb, thyroid ultrasound and orbital computed tomography. Ficoll-Paque density gradient centrifugation was used to isolate PBMCs from 10 ml of fresh peripheral blood. Total RNA was extracted using Trizol reagent, and RNA quality was assessed on an Agilent 2100 Bioanalyzer.

The TCR beta CDR3 regions were amplified from the RNA transcripts. For the first round of RT-PCR on the TCR CDR3, the HTBI primer set was used together with the Qiagen OneStep RT-PCR kit. Libraries were constructed in a second round of multiplex PCR, after which size selection and purification were performed. The libraries were sequenced on an Illumina HiSeq2000 using paired-end 100 bp reads. Processing in the source paper ran as follows. SOAPnuke was used to process the raw data, with reads discarded if the reads contained adapters or uncalled bases, had a mean Phred below 15, or lacked an exact constant-primer or identifier match. COPE v1.2.5 was used to merge the high-quality paired reads, and each unique nucleotide sequence was defined as a clonotype. MiTCR v1.1 was used to align the clonotypes against IMGT TRBV, TRBD and TRBJ reference segments. Only V-J combinations with frequency above 0.0001, covering about 99% of repertoires, were analysed. A TCS score was defined as the ratio between F50 (clonal expansion) and ExV (chaos), using BLOSUM62-based TCRdist between CDR3 peptides within each V-J. Welch's t-statistics and random forest reduced fewer than 600 V-J features to around 14, which were used in a naive Bayes classifier (R e1071). The Morisita-Horn index was used to measure how similar the thyroid and blood repertoires were. Using fastp at Q25 and MiXCR, TCRdb reprocessed the public reads and kept productive beta chains. Identical CDR3 protein sequences are pooled into one entry, listed with their most common genes and DNA. For this entry, the V and J calls and clone size follow TCRdb and not the study's own pipeline. This sample holds about 840,000 distinct CDR3 sequences; roughly 40% were observed only once. Of the sample, about 8.9% falls within the top ten clones.

Recombination linked TRBV29-1 to TRBJ2-7; TRBD2 matches 7 bases in the middle. This clonotype was sampled from a young man with Graves' hyperthyroidism. Input material: blood. The CDR3 corresponds to CSVVGEGRAYEQYF. The nucleotide sequence is given as TGCAGCGTTGTGGGGGAGGGCCGAGCCTACGAGCAGTACTTC.